A single sample gave rise to the 14 T cell receptor beta chains below, sequenced in a study of shared clonotypes between healthy human individuals (TCRdb year 2020). Libraries were constructed by the immunoSEQ multiplex PCR assay. This immuneACCESS table, as held by TCRdb, lists in-frame sequences with V and J called but not all clones. Of the missing ones, under half trace to an unresolved V gene in checked studies; the others have no known cause. Present in this sample are under 1,100,000 clones, about 75% of which were seen just once. The leading ten clones occupy about 1.5% of the sample. Input material: memory CD4+ T cells sorted from blood. In light of the paper, this sample's cell subset or site label describes: CD45RA-negative fraction. The receptors here all came from a man between 18 and 35 years old in good health.

The sample holds a few counts of this clone. The chain's CDR3 is CASSLYRVSYEQYF. CDR3 bases: TGTGCCAGCAGCTTATACCGCGTTTCCTACGAGCAGTACTTC. The genes are TRBV11-2 and TRBJ2-7; D remains ambiguous. The CDR3 extends over 14 amino acids. V shed 2 bases and J shed 1 base, with 9 bases lying between them. Germline V gene lookup returns CDR1 SGHAT and CDR2 FQNNGV.

This clone appeared a single time. CDR3 DNA: TGTGCCAGCAGTCCGGACAGGCAGGCTCCCCTCCACTTT. Encoded protein: CASSPDRQAPLHF. V is TRBV6-6 and J is TRBJ1-6; 7 bases align to TRBD1. Germline trimming cut 5 bases from V and 13 bases from J; bases unmatched to any gene: 8. From germline, CDR1 is MNHNY and CDR2 SVGAGI (reference sequence). There are 13 residues in the CDR3.

This chain links TRBV18 with TRBJ2-4; a possible D gene is TRBD2 (6 bases). CDR3 length equals 15 residues. The germline V and J ends were trimmed by 6 bases and 8 bases, with 20 bases remaining between them. Germline loops: CDR1 KGHSH, CDR2 LQKENI. CDR3 nucleotide sequence: TGTGCCAGCTCCCGCACCAGCCAATCGGGGGACATTCAGTACTTC. Its translation: CASSRTSQSGDIQYF. The whole variable domain, filled in from reference TRBV18 and TRBJ2-4, reads NAGVMQNPRHLVRRRGQEARLRCSPMKGHSHVYWYRQLPEEGLKFMVYLQKENIIDESGMPKERFSAEFPKEGPSILRIQQVVRGDSAAYFCASSRTSQSGDIQYFGAGTRLSVL.

The chain combines TRBV7-2 with TRBJ2-3, with 10 positions matching TRBD2. The CDR3 spans 17 residues. Looked up from germline, CDR1 is SGHTA and CDR2 is FQGNSA. V trimming: 5 bases; J trimming: 4 bases; junction bases outside the gene matches: 12. The CDR3: CASSNPGSGGAADTQYF. The CDR3 bases are TGTGCCAGCAGCAACCCGGGGAGCGGGGGGGCCGCAGATACGCAGTATTTT.

This chain joins TRBV2 and TRBJ2-1; 9 bases agree with TRBD1. Trimming cost V 6 bases and J 8 bases; bases outside gene matches: 14. This CDR3 has 16 residues. Germline V gene sequence: CDR1 SNHLY, CDR2 FYNNEI. The CDR3 nucleotides are TGTGCCAGCAGGGCCCACCGGGACAGGGTAACCGATGAGCAGTTCTTC. Amino acids: CASRAHRDRVTDEQFF.

The chain couples TRBV4-1 to TRBJ2-3; D is unresolved. The germline V gene encodes CDR1 MGHRA and CDR2 YSYEKL. The CDR3 is 12 residues long. The ends were cut back, 3 bases at V and 5 bases at J, with 6 bases in the middle. CDR3 protein: CASSHVVDTQYF. The DNA of the CDR3 is TGCGCCAGCAGCCACGTCGTAGATACGCAGTATTTT.

The chain is built from TRBV19 and TRBJ1-5; TRBD1 aligns across 8 bases. The CDR3 is 16 amino acids. CDR1 and CDR2 (germline): LNHDA, SQIVND (reference sequence). Losses at the gene ends were 0 bases for V and 8 bases for J; bases not matched to a gene: 9. The CDR3 DNA reads as TGTGCCAGTAGTATAGAGGCCAGGGGGCAATACAAGCCCCAGCATTTT. Encoded protein: CASSIEARGQYKPQHF. Based on the CDR3 plus reference TRBV19 and TRBJ1-5, the full variable domain is DGGITQSPKYLFRKEGQNVTLSCEQNLNHDAMYWYRQDPGQGLRLIYYSQIVNDFQKGDIAEGYSVSREKKESFPLTVTSAQKNPTAFYLCASSIEARGQYKPQHFGDGTRLSIL.

Details on this clone: This sample also contains other DNA sequences that code for the same CDR3. The J gene is TRBJ2-5, the V gene TRBV20-1, with unresolved D. The CDR3 has 11 residues. Per the germline V gene, CDR1 is DFQATT and CDR2 is SNEGSKA (reference sequence). V was clipped by 2 bases and J by 5 bases, with 6 bases between them. The CDR3 DNA follows: TGCAGTGCTAGACCGGAGGAGACCCAGTACTTC. Amino acids: CSARPEETQYF.

The chain employs TRBV7-9 and TRBJ1-1; D gene unclear. This CDR3 region has 12 residues. Germline CDR1 is SEHNR and CDR2 is FQNEAQ (reference sequence). Trimming removed 1 base from V and 8 bases from J, with 8 bases in between. DNA of the CDR3: TGTGCCAGCAGCTTAGTGGCAGCCGAAGCTTTCTTT. Translating gives CASSLVAAEAFF.

V usage is TRBV18 and J usage is TRBJ2-7; D unresolved. CDR3 length: 12 residues. V lost 4 bases and J lost 3, with 7 bases in between. Germline V gene lookup returns CDR1 KGHSH and CDR2 LQKENI. As DNA, the CDR3 is TGTGCCAGCTCACTAACTCTCTACGAGCAGTACTTC. This sequence encodes CASSLTLYEQYF.

This clone was detected a few times. V and J are TRBV5-1 and TRBJ1-3; D uncertain. The CDR3 contains 17 residues. The germline V gene has CDR1 SGHRS and CDR2 YFSETQ. With 5 bases removed from V and 0 bases from J, the gap between germline ends came to 18 bases. Here the CDR3 reads CASSWVAGVSSGNTIYF. CDR3 nucleotide sequence: TGCGCCAGCAGTTGGGTGGCGGGAGTGAGCTCTGGAAACACCATATATTTT. Looking up the rest from reference TRBV5-1 and TRBJ1-3 gives the full variable domain: KAGVTQTPRYLIKTRGQQVTLSCSPISGHRSVSWYQQTPGQGLQFLFEYFSETQRNKGNFPGRFSGRQFSNSRSEMNVSTLELGDSALYLCASSWVAGVSSGNTIYFGEGSWLTVV.

As regards this clone: Additional DNA sequences in this sample encode the identical CDR3. V gene TRBV18 combines with J gene TRBJ2-3; TRBD1 might be the D (8 bases). CDR3 length: 16 amino acids. Germline V gives CDR1 KGHSH, CDR2 LQKENI. With 1 base removed from V and 3 bases from J, the gap between germline ends came to 14 bases. The CDR3 loop is CASSPLGQGGTDTQYF. The CDR3 nucleotides are TGTGCCAGCTCACCACTCGGACAGGGAGGGACAGATACGCAGTATTTT.

The J gene is TRBJ2-7, the V gene TRBV28; unclear D gene. The V end lost 5 bases, the J end lost 6 bases, and 11 bases lay between the germline ends. The CDR3 loop spans 12 amino acids. From germline, CDR1 is MDHEN and CDR2 SYDVKM. CDR3 region: CASSPQEREQYF. CDR3 bases: TGTGCCAGCAGTCCCCAGGAGCGCGAGCAGTACTTC. Full variable domain (outside the CDR3, taken from reference TRBV28 and TRBJ2-7): DVKVTQSSRYLVKRTGEKVFLECVQDMDHENMFWYRQDPGLGLRLIYFSYDVKMKEKGDIPEGYSVSREKKERFSLILESASTNQTSMYLCASSPQEREQYFGPGTRLTVT.

This CDR3 reads CAWRTAATNEKLFF. The CDR3 coding sequence is TGTGCCTGGAGGACGGCAGCAACTAATGAAAAACTGTTTTTT. The chain carries TRBV30 and TRBJ1-4; no reliable D call. The CDR3 extends over 14 amino acids. Germline lookup yields CDR1 GTSNPN and CDR2 SVGIG (reference sequence). V was pared by 3 bases and J by 0 bases, with 8 bases between.